The 13 T cell receptor beta chains reported below all come from one sample, sequenced in a study of response to subunit inactivated influenza vaccine. One entry per CDR3 protein, called by TCRdb with MiXCR from the RT-PCR reads. Of about 530,000 distinct CDR3 sequences listed, over 9.5% are singletons. This sample comprised PBMCs from blood, obtained on the day of vaccination. Receptors originate from a man in his forties or fifties who received an inactivated influenza vaccine.

The chain employs TRBV7-8 and TRBJ1-1; D is unresolved. In germline, CDR1 is SGHVS, CDR2 FQNEAQ. The CDR3 covers 15 residues. Trimming stripped 0 bases from V and 5 bases from J, with 13 bases between. DNA of the CDR3: TGTGCCAGCAGCTTAGCTCAGCGCGGACCGACTGAAGCTTTCTTT. Its protein is CASSLAQRGPTEAFF.

The V gene is TRBV7-3, the J gene TRBJ2-1; the D gene is possibly TRBD1 (5 bases). The CDR3 runs to 15 residues. Germline V CDR1 and CDR2: SGHTA, FQGTGA. V lost 5 bases and J 4 bases, leaving 15 bases between the germline ends. CDR3 coding DNA: TGTGCCAGCAGCCCTCAGGGTAATCGGTACAATGAGCAGTTCTTC. It is translated as CASSPQGNRYNEQFF.

This chain uses TRBV11-2 with TRBJ2-1; no definite D call. The CDR3 has 16 residues. Germline V gene sequence: CDR1 SGHAT, CDR2 FQNNGV. The V end was cut by 3 bases, the J end by 0 bases, with 12 bases between. As DNA, the CDR3 is TGTGCCAGCAGCTTGGGCCCCACAAGCTCCTACAATGAGCAGTTCTTC. It is translated as CASSLGPTSSYNEQFF.

This clonotype was seen at least ten times. The chain has TRBV15 and TRBJ2-2, with D uncertain. This CDR3 has 13 amino acids. Germline V gene data show CDR1 as LNHNV and CDR2 as YYDKDF (reference sequence). Trimming stripped 0 bases from V and 6 bases from J, with 5 bases between. CDR3 sequence reads: CATSRESAGELFF. The CDR3 DNA is TGTGCCACCAGCAGAGAATCAGCCGGGGAGCTGTTTTTT.

The rearrangement uses TRBV7-9 and TRBJ2-7; unclear D gene. CDR1 and CDR2 from the germline V gene are SEHNR and FQNEAQ (reference sequence). The CDR3 has 13 residues. The germline V and J ends were trimmed by 2 bases and 4 bases, with 9 bases remaining between them. CDR3 residues: CASSLRGWYEQYF. Here the CDR3 DNA reads TGTGCCAGCAGCTTACGCGGATGGTACGAGCAGTACTTC.

The chain recombines TRBV29-1 with TRBJ2-3, with TRBD2 matching 14 bases. Trimming at V came to 7 bases and at J to 4 bases, leaving 4 bases not matched to a gene. The germline gives CDR1 SQVTM, CDR2 ANQGSEA. The CDR3 has 14 amino acids. The CDR3 coding sequence is TGCAGCGCCGGGACTAGCGGGGGTGCAGATACGCAGTATTTT. It codes for CSAGTSGGADTQYF.

This clonotype was picked up a small number of times. The chain uses TRBV12-3 or TRBV12-4 and TRBJ1-2; the match to TRBD1 covers 9 bases. This CDR3 contains 15 residues. V lost 4 bases, J lost 4 bases, and 7 bases stayed unmatched. The CDR3: CASSYNRGLGYGYTF. For the CDR3, the DNA is TGTGCCAGCAGTTATAACAGGGGGCTGGGCTATGGCTACACCTTC.

V and J are TRBV10-3 and TRBJ2-2; the match to TRBD2 covers 11 bases. This CDR3 has 16 residues. After removal of 0 bases from V and 11 bases from J, the junction contained 8 bases not matched to a gene. CDR1 is ENHRY, CDR2 SYGVKD, per germline. The CDR3 sequence is CAISESETSGVTELFF. DNA for the CDR3: TGTGCCATCAGTGAGTCTGAGACTAGCGGGGTGACTGAGCTGTTTTTT.

The V call is TRBV12-3 or TRBV12-4, the J call TRBJ2-1; D gene unclear. Trimming stripped 6 bases from V and 7 bases from J, with 19 bases between. This CDR3 comprises 15 residues. The CDR3 protein is CASSPDSNVGNEQFF. The DNA for the CDR3 is TGTGCCAGCAGCCCAGACTCCAACGTAGGAAATGAGCAGTTCTTC.

This clonotype has just a few counts. This chain connects TRBV30 to TRBJ1-2; no reliable D call. The V end was cut by 0 bases, the J end by 2 bases, with 10 bases between. CDR3 length equals 14 residues. CDR1 and CDR2 (germline): GTSNPN, SVGIG (reference sequence). CDR3 sequence reads: CAWSVLRTNYGYTF. CDR3 nucleotides: TGTGCCTGGAGTGTACTTCGGACCAACTATGGCTACACCTTC.

V is TRBV15 and J is TRBJ2-1; D ambiguous. Trimming pared 0 bases from V and 10 bases from J, leaving 7 bases between. CDR1 is LNHNV, CDR2 YYDKDF, per germline (reference sequence). This CDR3 region has 12 residues. The CDR3 spells CATSRDRYEQFF. The CDR3 DNA follows: TGTGCCACCAGCAGAGATCGATACGAGCAGTTCTTC.

This clonotype was counted only a few times. This chain links TRBV12-3 or TRBV12-4 with TRBJ2-1; D is possibly TRBD2 (6 bases). The CDR3 spans 16 residues. V dropped 1 base and J dropped 2 bases, with 12 bases sitting between them. CDR3 nucleotide sequence: TGTGCCAGCAGTTTAGATCGGCGGGGACCCTACAATGAGCAGTTCTTC. Translation gives CASSLDRRGPYNEQFF.

The rearrangement joins TRBV20-1 to TRBJ2-5, with 7 bases fitting TRBD1. The J segment lost 3 bases and the V segment lost 0 bases, leaving 7 bases of the junction unmatched. The V gene's germline CDR1 is DFQATT and CDR2 SNEGSKA (reference sequence). This CDR3 is 15 amino acids long. In DNA form, the CDR3 reads TGCAGTGCTAGAGACCGAAGGACAGGAGAAGAGACCCAGTACTTC. Its translation is CSARDRRTGEETQYF.